These 24 T cell receptor beta chains share one sample of origin, sequenced in a study of blood T cell repertoires in COVID-19. Some clones are missing from TCRdb's copy, which holds only in-frame ones; the method was immunoSEQ multiplex PCR. The table records about 230,000 clones, under 85% of them present only once. Sequenced input: PBMCs or T cells enriched from blood (not recorded which). The receptor set was obtained from a man aged 55 to 70 who had recovered from COVID-19.

V usage is TRBV6-5 and J usage is TRBJ1-2; 11 bases line up with TRBD1. The germline CDR1 and CDR2 sequences are MNHEY and SVGAGI. The V and J ends lost 6 bases and 6 bases, in that order; junction bases with no gene match: 0. The CDR3 length is 12 residues. CDR3 amino acids: CASRGQGDGYTF. CDR3 DNA sequence: TGTGCCAGCAGGGGACAGGGGGATGGCTACACCTTC.

The genes are TRBV6-2 or TRBV6-3 and TRBJ1-2, with a weak D call TRBD1 (5 bases). The V end was cut by 0 bases, the J end by 8 bases, with 10 bases between. CDR3 length: 13 residues. Per the germline V gene, CDR1 is MNHEY and CDR2 is SVGEGT. The CDR3 is CASSYSRGDGYTF. The CDR3 DNA reads TGTGCCAGCAGTTACTCCCGGGGGGACGGCTACACCTTC.

This chain uses TRBV2 with TRBJ1-3, with a tentative D call TRBD1 (6 bases). This CDR3 has 20 amino acids. CDR1 is SNHLY and CDR2 is FYNNEI in the germline V gene. Trimming took off 3 bases at V and 2 bases at J, with 26 bases between the two ends. The CDR3 DNA is TGTGCCAGCAGTGACCCCCACGCGGTTCGCGAGGGGGTGCCTGGAAACACCATATATTTT. This translates into CASSDPHAVREGVPGNTIYF.

This chain uses TRBV25-1 with TRBJ1-2; possibly TRBD1 for D (6 bases). Looked up from germline, CDR1 is MGHDK and CDR2 is SYGVNS. Trimming left V 1 base short and J 2 bases short, with 8 bases between. The CDR3 has 14 residues. The DNA of the CDR3 is TGTGCCAGCAGTGAATGGGGGGGCAACTATGGCTACACCTTC. It specifies CASSEWGGNYGYTF.

This chain connects TRBV9 to TRBJ1-3; 9 bases align to TRBD1. This CDR3 contains 14 residues. V was clipped by 3 bases and J by 6 bases; unmatched bases: 4. CDR1 and CDR2 from the germline V gene are SGDLS and YYNGEE. In nucleotides, the CDR3 is TGTGCCAGCAGCGAGGGACAGGGACCAAACACCATATATTTT. The encoded protein is CASSEGQGPNTIYF.

CDR3 residues: CASLQLRPGQGNAAYEQYF. CDR3 DNA sequence: TGCGCCAGTCTACAACTCCGACCGGGCCAGGGGAACGCAGCCTACGAGCAGTACTTC. The chain employs TRBV23-1 and TRBJ2-7, with TRBD1 as a possible D gene (6 bases). TRBV23-1 is recorded as an ORF, its role being uncertain. The CDR3 extends over 19 amino acids. The V and J ends lost 9 bases and 2 bases respectively, with 32 bases between them.

As DNA, the CDR3 is TGTGCCAGCAGCGTTAGCGGGGGCTTTCCGAAAGAGACCCAGTACTTC. This encodes CASSVSGGFPKETQYF. J is TRBJ2-5 and V is TRBV9; TRBD2 agrees at 9 bases. J lost 3 bases, V lost 2 bases, and 8 bases had no gene match. This CDR3 comprises 16 residues. CDR1 is SGDLS, CDR2 YYNGEE, per germline.

The genes are TRBV19 and TRBJ1-6; 7 bases are a match to TRBD1. This CDR3 contains 15 residues. The germline gives CDR1 LNHDA, CDR2 SQIVND (reference sequence). Germline trimming cut 6 bases from V and 5 bases from J; bases unmatched to any gene: 7. The CDR3 loop is CASSRQGMNNSPLHF. DNA of the CDR3: TGTGCCAGTAGCCGACAGGGTATGAATAATTCACCCCTCCACTTT.

The chain joins TRBV5-1 to TRBJ1-1; TRBD1 is a possible D gene (6 bases). This CDR3 spans 15 amino acids. CDR1 and CDR2 from the germline V gene are SGHRS and YFSETQ. Trimming cost V 4 bases and J 0 bases, with 13 bases left between them. The CDR3 bases are TGCGCCAGCAGCCTACTACAGGGCTTGAACACTGAAGCTTTCTTT. This encodes CASSLLQGLNTEAFF.

The chain combines TRBV18 with TRBJ2-5; 7 bases fit TRBD1. From germline, CDR1 is KGHSH and CDR2 LQKENI. The junction had 21 bases not matched to a gene; V was cut back by 6 bases and J by 2 bases. The CDR3 runs to 19 residues. DNA for the CDR3: TGTGCCAGCTCTCGACAGGGATTTGGCTTTGTTGGTGGACAAGAGACCCAGTACTTC. Residues: CASSRQGFGFVGGQETQYF.

The chain recombines TRBV5-1 with TRBJ1-5, with 7 bases lining up with TRBD1. V lost 4 bases to trimming and J lost 2 bases; unmatched junction nucleotides: 3. The V gene's germline CDR1 is SGHRS and CDR2 YFSETQ. The CDR3 length is 14 residues. In nucleotides, the CDR3 is TGCGCCAGCAGCATCGGACAGGGCAATCAGCCCCAGCATTTT. This translates into CASSIGQGNQPQHF.

V and J are TRBV18 and TRBJ1-2; tentatively, D is TRBD1 (6 bases). This CDR3 comprises 15 residues. Trimming stripped 2 bases from V and 0 bases from J, with 10 bases between. Germline V gene lookup returns CDR1 KGHSH and CDR2 LQKENI. The CDR3 spells CASSPGGSPNYGYTF. CDR3 in DNA: TGTGCCAGCTCACCAGGGGGCAGCCCTAACTATGGCTACACCTTC.

CDR3 bases: TGTGCCAGCAGTTACGGGGGCAAAAGCTCCTACGAGCAGTACTTC. It specifies CASSYGGKSSYEQYF. This sequence joins TRBV6-5 and TRBJ2-7; D might be TRBD1 (6 bases). The germline V gene has CDR1 MNHEY and CDR2 SVGAGI. The germline V and J ends were trimmed by 2 bases and 0 bases, with 11 bases remaining between them. This CDR3 is 15 amino acids long.

The table lists this clone with a count of one. CDR3 nucleotides: TGTGCCACCAGTGATTTCCGTACCAGCTCCTACAATGAGCAGTTCTTC. As protein: CATSDFRTSSYNEQFF. The chain links TRBV24-1 to TRBJ2-1; D ambiguous. Trimming cost V 1 base and J 0 bases, with 9 bases left between them. Germline V lookup: CDR1 KGHDR, CDR2 SFDVKD. The CDR3 has 16 residues.

The chain carries TRBV24-1 and TRBJ2-1, with 7 bases lining up with TRBD1. Looked up from germline, CDR1 is KGHDR and CDR2 is SFDVKD. V gave up 5 bases and J gave up 8 bases; unmatched junction bases: 11. This CDR3 has 15 residues. The CDR3: CATSGSQGMGDEQFF. The CDR3 DNA follows: TGTGCCACCAGTGGTTCACAGGGGATGGGGGATGAGCAGTTCTTC.

The V gene is TRBV12-3 or TRBV12-4, the J gene TRBJ1-1; 8 bases are a match to TRBD1. The V segment lost 3 bases and the J segment 5 bases; nucleotides outside the gene matches: 2. The CDR3 runs 13 residues. CDR3 loop: CASSFRGQTEAFF. The CDR3 nucleotides are TGTGCCAGCAGTTTCAGGGGGCAAACTGAAGCTTTCTTT.

In DNA, the CDR3 is TGTGGGTGGGCGGGGGCGCGAGCTTTCTTT. It encodes CGWAGARAFF. The chain joins TRBV30 to TRBJ1-1; D may be TRBD1 (6 bases). The CDR3 is 10 amino acids. The V gene's germline CDR1 is GTSNPN and CDR2 SVGIG (reference sequence).

This chain links TRBV5-1 with TRBJ1-4, with D perhaps TRBD1 (6 bases). The germline V and J ends were trimmed by 5 bases and 8 bases, with 19 bases remaining between them. Germline CDR1 SGHRS, CDR2 YFSETQ. CDR3 length: 15 amino acids. CDR3: CASRTHRAPDEKLFF. In DNA form, the CDR3 reads TGCGCCAGCAGGACACACAGGGCTCCGGACGAAAAACTGTTTTTT.

The rearrangement links TRBV5-1 to TRBJ2-7; D is unresolved. The V end was cut by 4 bases, the J end by 3 bases, with 5 bases between. Germline V gene lookup returns CDR1 SGHRS and CDR2 YFSETQ. The CDR3 is made up of 11 amino acids. The CDR3 sequence: CASSRGYEQYF. The CDR3 DNA reads as TGCGCCAGCAGCCGCGGCTACGAGCAGTACTTC. Using reference TRBV5-1 and TRBJ2-7 for the parts outside the CDR3, the full variable domain is KAGVTQTPRYLIKTRGQQVTLSCSPISGHRSVSWYQQTPGQGLQFLFEYFSETQRNKGNFPGRFSGRQFSNSRSEMNVSTLELGDSALYLCASSRGYEQYFGPGTRLTVT.

The V call is TRBV6-6, the J call TRBJ1-4; D unresolved. V gave up 8 bases and J gave up 1 base, with 11 bases separating them. This CDR3 contains 14 residues. The germline V gene has CDR1 MNHNY and CDR2 SVGAGI (reference sequence). CDR3 sequence: CASCVRRTNEKLFF. In nucleotides, the CDR3 is TGTGCCAGCTGCGTGCGGCGAACTAATGAAAAACTGTTTTTT.

This sequence joins TRBV11-2 and TRBJ1-4; D not resolved. The CDR3 has 13 amino acids. Looked up from germline, CDR1 is SGHAT and CDR2 is FQNNGV. V gave up 0 bases and J gave up 7 bases, with 6 bases separating them. The CDR3 loop is CASSLDRGEKLFF. The CDR3 DNA follows: TGTGCCAGCAGCTTAGATCGGGGTGAAAAACTGTTTTTT.

The chain recombines TRBV5-8 with TRBJ1-3; 8 bases fit TRBD1. The CDR3 runs to 16 residues. V trimming: 4 bases; J trimming: 3 bases; junction bases outside the gene matches: 9. The germline gives CDR1 SGHTS, CDR2 YDEGEE. The CDR3 DNA follows: TGTGCCAGCAGCACCACTGCCAGGGGGCTTGGAAACACCATATATTTT. It specifies CASSTTARGLGNTIYF.

V gene TRBV11-3 combines with J gene TRBJ1-3; D is unclear. This CDR3 has 14 amino acids. V was clipped by 7 bases and J by 2 bases, with 12 bases between them. CDR1 SGHNT and CDR2 YENEEA come from the germline V gene. The CDR3 protein is CASKTQTTGNTIYF. CDR3 DNA sequence: TGTGCCAGCAAAACCCAGACAACTGGAAACACCATATATTTT.

This chain joins TRBV15 and TRBJ2-7; maybe TRBD2 (5 bases). Trimming stripped 0 bases from V and 2 bases from J, with 8 bases between. The germline gives CDR1 LNHNV, CDR2 YYDKDF (reference sequence). CDR3 length: 14 residues. CDR3 loop: CATSRDLGAYEQYF. CDR3 sequence (DNA): TGTGCCACCAGCAGAGATCTCGGGGCCTACGAGCAGTACTTC.